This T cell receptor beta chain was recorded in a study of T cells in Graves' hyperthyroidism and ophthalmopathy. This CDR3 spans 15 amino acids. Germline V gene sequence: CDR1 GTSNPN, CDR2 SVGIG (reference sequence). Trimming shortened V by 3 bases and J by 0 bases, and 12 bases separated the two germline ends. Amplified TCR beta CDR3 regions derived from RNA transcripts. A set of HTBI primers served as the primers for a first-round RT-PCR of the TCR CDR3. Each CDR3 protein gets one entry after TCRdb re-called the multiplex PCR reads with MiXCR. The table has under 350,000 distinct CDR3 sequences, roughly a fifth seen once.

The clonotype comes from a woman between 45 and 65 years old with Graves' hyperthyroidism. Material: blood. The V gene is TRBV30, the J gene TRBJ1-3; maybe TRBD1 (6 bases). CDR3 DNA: TGTGCCTGGAGAAATGACAGGATCTCTGGAAACACCATATATTTT. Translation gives CAWRNDRISGNTIYF.